Listed below are T cell receptor beta chains from one sample, sequenced in a study of T cell responses to AZD1222 COVID-19 vaccine. Method: immunoSEQ multiplex PCR; TCRdb's copy keeps in-frame clones and lacks some. The sample holds 100,000 to 150,000 clones, around 88% seen once. The sequenced sample was peripheral blood, obtained on day 0 of MenACWY control vaccination. The receptor source for this set is an adult in good health. Each CDR3 is given with its conserved first and last residue. A D gene is named only where the DNA matches it firmly. Expanded clones get a size class; other rows say once, few or many, or leave the size out.

j_gene | abundance | v_gene | d_gene | CDR3nt | CDR3aa
TRBJ1-3 | . | TRBV19 | . | TGTGCCAGTACCTGGGGCTCTTTCTCTGGAAACACCATATATTTT | CASTWGSFSGNTIYF
TRBJ1-5 | . | TRBV5-6 | . | TGTGCCAGCAGCTTGGCCGGCGGGGGCGGCAATCAGCCCCAGCATTTT | CASSLAGGGGNQPQHF
TRBJ1-1 | . | TRBV27 | . | TGTGCCAGCAGTTATGGGGACGGAACAAGTGAAGCTTTCTTT | CASSYGDGTSEAFF
TRBJ1-2 | . | TRBV6-6 | . | TGTGCCAGCAGTTCCCCTAATGGGGGCACGGTTGGCTACACCTTC | CASSSPNGGTVGYTF
TRBJ2-3 | . | TRBV5-8 | . | TGTGCCAGCAGCTTGGGGATCCTAGATACGCAGTATTTT | CASSLGILDTQYF
TRBJ2-5 | . | TRBV5-4 | TRBD2 | TGTGCCAGCAGAGAACTAGCGGAACAAGAGACCCAGTACTTC | CASRELAEQETQYF
TRBJ2-7 | . | TRBV11-1 | . | TGTGCCAGCTCGGCCGGGACACAATTACGAGAGCAGTACTTC | CASSAGTQLREQYF
TRBJ1-1 | . | TRBV9 | . | TGTGCCAGCAGCTCCCAGGTACAGGGAGGCACTGAAGCTTTCTTT | CASSSQVQGGTEAFF
TRBJ1-2 | . | TRBV21-1 | . | TGTGCCAGCAGCAAAGCGGAGGCGGGATTTGGGGGCTACACCTTC | CASSKAEAGFGGYTF
TRBJ2-1 | few | TRBV6-1 | TRBD1 | TGTGCCAGCAGTGAAAGGCAGGGGGACTACAATGAGCAGTTCTTC | CASSERQGDYNEQFF
TRBJ2-1 | . | TRBV7-9 | TRBD2 | TGTGCCAGCAGCCCCCGGCTAGCGGGAGATGAGCAGTTCTTC | CASSPRLAGDEQFF
TRBJ2-7 | . | TRBV11-2 | . | TGTGCCAGCAGCTTAGAATACCGGGAATCCTCCTACGAGCAGTACTTC | CASSLEYRESSYEQYF
TRBJ1-6 | . | TRBV12-3/TRBV12-4 | . | TGTGCCAGCTCGCGTGTTCGCGGTTCACCCCTCCACTTT | CASSRVRGSPLHF
TRBJ2-7 | few | TRBV28 | TRBD2 | TGTGCCAGCATCTCCGCGGGAGGGGGAACGTCCTACGAGCAGTACTTC | CASISAGGGTSYEQYF
TRBJ1-4 | few | TRBV10-1 | TRBD1 | TGCGCCACCCACCCCGGGACAGGACCCGCAACTAATGAAAAACTGTTTTTT | CATHPGTGPATNEKLFF
TRBJ1-5 | . | TRBV7-8 | . | TGTGCCAGCAGCTTAAGGTCGGGGGGGTCGGGCAATCAGCCCCAGCATTTT | CASSLRSGGSGNQPQHF
TRBJ2-1 | . | TRBV4-1 | . | TGCGCCAGCACCTCGAGGTTAGCGGACTCCTACAATGAGCAGTTCTTC | CASTSRLADSYNEQFF
TRBJ1-5 | . | TRBV12-3/TRBV12-4 | TRBD1 | TGTGCCAGCAGTTTACAGGGGGAAACCCAGCATTTT | CASSLQGETQHF
TRBJ2-1 | once | TRBV7-2 | TRBD1 | TGTGCCAGCAGCTTTACGGGACAGTACAATGAGCAGTTCTTC | CASSFTGQYNEQFF
TRBJ2-7 | once | TRBV24-1 | . | TGTGCCACCAGTGATGCTCTAAATGGCGAGCAGTACTTC | CATSDALNGEQYF
TRBJ2-7 | . | TRBV19 | TRBD2 | TGTGCCAGTAGTAGTAGCGGGAGCCCCGAGCAGTACTTC | CASSSSGSPEQYF
TRBJ2-7 | . | TRBV4-2 | . | TGTGCCAGCAGCCAAGCCGGCGGGGTACTCTCCTACGAGCAGTACTTC | CASSQAGGVLSYEQYF
TRBJ2-3 | . | TRBV7-2 | TRBD2 | TGTGCCAGCAGCCCAGGACTAGCAGGGGATACGCAGTATTTT | CASSPGLAGDTQYF
TRBJ1-1 | . | TRBV6-5 | . | TGTGCCAGCAGTCAACCAATAGGCACTGAAGCTTTCTTT | CASSQPIGTEAFF
TRBJ2-7 | . | TRBV9 | . | TGTGCCAGCAGCGTAGACGGCTCCTACGAGCAGTACTTC | CASSVDGSYEQYF
TRBJ2-7 | . | TRBV7-2 | TRBD2 | TGTGCCAGCAGCTTAAGGCGGGAGCTCGAGCAGTACTTC | CASSLRRELEQYF
TRBJ1-3 | . | TRBV5-6 | . | TGTGCCAGCAGCTGGGGATTAAGCTCTGGAAACACCATATATTTT | CASSWGLSSGNTIYF
TRBJ2-7 | . | TRBV7-8 | TRBD1 | TGTGCCAGCAGCTCCCGGGACAGGGGCGAGCAGTACTTC | CASSSRDRGEQYF
TRBJ2-3 | . | TRBV11-3 | TRBD2 | TGTGCCAGCAGCTTCAGGACTAGCGGGCAGAACACAGATACGCAGTATTTT | CASSFRTSGQNTDTQYF
TRBJ2-3 | . | TRBV6-2/TRBV6-3 | . | TGTGCCAGCAGTTACGGGGGGTTCACCGGGTCCTACAGAGGGGATACAGATACGCAGTATTTT | CASSYGGFTGSYRGDTDTQYF
TRBJ2-3 | once | TRBV7-9 | TRBD2 | TGTGCCAGCAGCCTCACTAGCGGCACAGATACGCAGTATTTT | CASSLTSGTDTQYF
TRBJ2-3 | . | TRBV29-1 | TRBD1 | TGCAGCGACGGGGACAGGAGCACAGATACGCAGTATTTT | CSDGDRSTDTQYF
TRBJ2-3 | few | TRBV3-1/TRBV3-2 | . | TGTGCCAGCAGCCACACCGATACGCAGTATTTT | CASSHTDTQYF
TRBJ1-5 | . | TRBV30 | . | TGTGCCTGGAGTAAATTAATGGCCTTAAATCAGCCCCAGCATTTT | CAWSKLMALNQPQHF
TRBJ1-6 | . | TRBV5-4 | TRBD1 | TGTGCCAGTATTGACAGGGCTACTAATTCACCCCTCCACTTT | CASIDRATNSPLHF
TRBJ2-5 | . | TRBV5-1 | . | TGCGCCAGCACCCTCCTCCCCCAAGGCCAAGAGACCCAGTACTTC | CASTLLPQGQETQYF
TRBJ2-2 | . | TRBV5-1 | . | TGCGCCAGCAGGACAGAGCTCACCGGGGAGCTGTTTTTT | CASRTELTGELFF
TRBJ1-6 | . | TRBV5-8 | . | TGTGCCAGCAGCTTGGGAATGGGGAATTCACCCCTCCACTTT | CASSLGMGNSPLHF
TRBJ2-7 | . | TRBV6-2/TRBV6-3 | . | TGTGCCAGCAGTTATGCGTCGAATTACGAGCAGTACTTC | CASSYASNYEQYF
TRBJ1-2 | few | TRBV5-1 | . | TGCGCCAGCGGAACCGGGGGTGGTCTGGGCTACACCTTC | CASGTGGGLGYTF
TRBJ2-1 | . | TRBV9 | . | TGTGCCAGCAGCGTAGTCCCGGCAGGGGTGGAGCAGTTCTTC | CASSVVPAGVEQFF
TRBJ1-5 | . | TRBV7-2 | TRBD1 | TGTGCCAGCAGGTCAGCACAGGGGGGAATGGATCAGCCCCAGCATTTT | CASRSAQGGMDQPQHF
TRBJ1-5 | . | TRBV29-1 | . | TGCAGCGTCCAACTTCAGGGGATTCAGCCCCAGCATTTT | CSVQLQGIQPQHF
TRBJ2-7 | . | TRBV5-6 | TRBD2 | TGTGCCAGCAGCCCCCTCAGCCTAGCGGGGAGCTCCTACGAGCAGTACTTC | CASSPLSLAGSSYEQYF
TRBJ2-3 | once | TRBV5-1 | TRBD2 | TGCGCCAGCAGCTCGGGGACCGGGACTAGCGACACAGATACGCAGTATTTT | CASSSGTGTSDTDTQYF
TRBJ2-7 | . | TRBV5-6 | . | TGTGCCAGCAGCTTGGAGAGCTCCTACGAGCAGTACTTC | CASSLESSYEQYF
TRBJ2-1 | . | TRBV10-3 | . | TGTGCCATCAGTGTAGGTGGGCCCCTTTCCCACAATGAGCAGTTCTTC | CAISVGGPLSHNEQFF
TRBJ2-1 | . | TRBV7-2 | . | TGTGCCAGCAGCTTAGCCAAGGCGTCGAGCTCCTACAATGAGCAGTTCTTC | CASSLAKASSSYNEQFF
TRBJ2-5 | . | TRBV6-5 | . | TGTGCCAGCAGGGGACCAGGGGAGACCCAGTACTTC | CASRGPGETQYF
TRBJ2-5 | . | TRBV24-1 | TRBD1 | TGTGCCACCAGTGATTCCGGGACAGGGGGATGGGAGACCCAGTACTTC | CATSDSGTGGWETQYF
TRBJ1-5 | . | TRBV5-4 | . | TGTGCCAGCAGTTTGGATACGGCTCAGCCCCAGCATTTT | CASSLDTAQPQHF
TRBJ2-2 | . | TRBV5-5 | . | TGTGCCAGCAGCCAACAGGGCTCGGTTAACACCGGGGAGCTGTTTTTT | CASSQQGSVNTGELFF
TRBJ1-5 | . | TRBV4-3 | . | TGCGCCAGCAGCCAAGACAGGGGTCAGCCCCAGCATTTT | CASSQDRGQPQHF
TRBJ1-1 | . | TRBV11-3 | . | TGTGCCAGCAGCTTAGATCTGCGACTGAGGTCTCCCACTGAAGCTTTCTTT | CASSLDLRLRSPTEAFF
TRBJ1-2 | . | TRBV2 | . | TGTGCCAGCAGTGAAACCGGGGAAGGAGGCTACACCTTC | CASSETGEGGYTF
TRBJ2-7 | . | TRBV3-1/TRBV3-2 | TRBD2 | TGTGCCAGCAGCCCGACTAGCGGGAGACGGTACGAGCAGTACTTC | CASSPTSGRRYEQYF
TRBJ2-2 | . | TRBV12-3/TRBV12-4 | . | TGTGCCAGCATCAGAGTCGGGGAGCTGTTTTTT | CASIRVGELFF
TRBJ2-3 | . | TRBV7-2 | TRBD1 | TGTGCCAGCAGCTTACAAGGGACAGGGGTAAATACGCAGTATTTT | CASSLQGTGVNTQYF
TRBJ1-1 | . | TRBV7-7 | . | TGTGCCAGCAGCCACGGAGACAAGGTTGAAGCTTTCTTT | CASSHGDKVEAFF